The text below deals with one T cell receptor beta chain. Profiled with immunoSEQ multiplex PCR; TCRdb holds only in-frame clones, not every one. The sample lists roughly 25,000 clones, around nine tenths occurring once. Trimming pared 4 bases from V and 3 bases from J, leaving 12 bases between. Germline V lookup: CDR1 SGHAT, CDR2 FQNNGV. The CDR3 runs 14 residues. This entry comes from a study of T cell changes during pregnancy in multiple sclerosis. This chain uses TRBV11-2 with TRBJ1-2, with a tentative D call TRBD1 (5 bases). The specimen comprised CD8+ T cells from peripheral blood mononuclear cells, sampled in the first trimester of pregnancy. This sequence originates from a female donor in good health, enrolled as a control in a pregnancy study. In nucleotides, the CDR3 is TGTGCCAGCAGCTCCCCGGGGGAGGACTATGGCTACACCTTC. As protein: CASSSPGEDYGYTF.